This entry lists 27 T cell receptor beta chains sequenced from one sample in a study of control samples from healthy donors and cancer patients. Using immunoSEQ multiplex PCR, the repertoire was profiled, and TCRdb retains in-frame clones only, with some absent. This sample yields about 410,000 clones, of which around 90% are seen a single time; around 6.4% belongs to the top ten. The sample was PBMCs. These receptors originate from a man in his forties with head and neck cancer.

This chain joins TRBV7-8 and TRBJ2-1; possible D gene TRBD2, 6 bases. Looked up from germline, CDR1 is SGHVS and CDR2 is FQNEAQ. CDR3 length: 15 amino acids. The germline V and J ends were trimmed by 3 bases and 5 bases, with 14 bases remaining between them. CDR3 region: CASSFQTSVHNEQFF. The CDR3 coding sequence is TGTGCCAGCAGCTTCCAGACTAGTGTGCACAATGAGCAGTTCTTC.

The gene calls are TRBV6-5 and TRBJ2-4; 7 nucleotides align to TRBD2. Trimming removed 6 bases from V and 6 bases from J; junction bases left unmatched: 8. The CDR3 has 14 residues. CDR1 is MNHEY, CDR2 SVGAGI, per germline. CDR3 in DNA: TGTGCCAGCAGGGGAGGTTCGGGAGGAAACATTCAGTACTTC. Translating it yields CASRGGSGGNIQYF.

This chain joins TRBV7-3 and TRBJ2-1; D gene uncertain. This CDR3 region has 14 residues. The germline V and J ends were trimmed by 3 bases and 8 bases, with 14 bases remaining between them. Germline loops: CDR1 SGHTA, CDR2 FQGTGA. The DNA for the CDR3 is TGTGCCAGCAGCTTCCGGGCCTTACCCCATGAGCAGTTCTTC. Protein: CASSFRALPHEQFF.

This chain connects TRBV7-9 to TRBJ1-2; D is undetermined. Between the trimmed V and J ends, which lost 6 bases and 3 bases, there was a span of 17 bases. Germline V gene sequence: CDR1 SEHNR, CDR2 FQNEAQ (reference sequence). This CDR3 contains 15 residues. The CDR3 sequence: CASRGGSRWDYGYTF. The CDR3 region has the DNA TGTGCCAGCAGGGGAGGGAGCCGATGGGACTATGGCTACACCTTC.

This clone came up once. The chain carries TRBV19 and TRBJ2-2; tentative D call: TRBD1 (5 bases). The CDR3 sequence is 15 residues long. Germline CDR1 LNHDA, CDR2 SQIVND (reference sequence). V lost 4 bases and J 7 bases, leaving 16 bases between the germline ends. In nucleotides, the CDR3 is TGTGCCAGTAGTACCGCGACAGTAGGGTACGGGGAGCTGTTTTTT. Amino acid sequence: CASSTATVGYGELFF.

This clone was counted once. This chain connects TRBV12-5 to TRBJ2-1; 11 bases are shared with TRBD1. Trimming took 5 bases from V and 9 from J; bases not matched to a gene: 6. Germline CDR1 is LGHNT and CDR2 is FRNRAP. This CDR3 is 14 amino acids long. The CDR3 sequence: CASGPGQGAGEQFF. The CDR3, as DNA: TGTGCTAGTGGTCCCGGACAGGGGGCAGGTGAGCAGTTCTTC.

The V gene is TRBV27, the J gene TRBJ1-2; D gene unclear. V was trimmed by 6 bases and J by 4 bases, leaving 12 bases between them. There are 13 residues in the CDR3. Germline assignment: CDR1 MNHEY and CDR2 SMNVEV (reference sequence). CDR3 coding DNA: TGTGCCAGCAGCATGGACGGAAGCTATGGCTACACCTTC. Its protein product is CASSMDGSYGYTF.

V is TRBV4-2 and J is TRBJ1-6; D is possibly TRBD1 (5 bases). V lost 0 bases and J 7 bases, leaving 13 bases between the germline ends. The germline V gene encodes CDR1 LGHNA and CDR2 YNFKEQ. The CDR3 is made up of 16 amino acids. The CDR3 nucleotides read TGTGCCAGCAGCCAAGATCCCAGGGCAGAGAATTCACCCCTCCACTTT. Encoded protein: CASSQDPRAENSPLHF.

The chain uses TRBV3-1 (or the pseudogene TRBV3-2) and TRBJ1-5; D perhaps matches TRBD1 (5 bases). The V end lost 2 bases, the J end lost 6 bases, and 11 bases lay between the germline ends. This CDR3 contains 14 residues. The V gene's germline CDR1 is LGHDT and CDR2 YNNKEL (reference sequence). CDR3 region: CASSQRDFSQPQHF. The DNA of the CDR3 is TGTGCCAGCAGCCAAAGGGACTTTAGTCAGCCCCAGCATTTT.

V usage is TRBV6-2 or TRBV6-3 and J usage is TRBJ2-1, with D unresolved. CDR1 and CDR2 (germline): MNHEY, SVGEGT. V dropped 2 bases and J dropped 8 bases, with 10 bases sitting between them. The CDR3 contains 13 residues. DNA of the CDR3: TGTGCCAGCAGTTACGGGCAGAGGTATGAGCAGTTCTTC. Translation: CASSYGQRYEQFF.

This chain connects TRBV6-2 or TRBV6-3 to TRBJ2-2; 9 bases are a match to TRBD1. The J segment lost 2 bases and the V segment lost 0 bases, leaving 4 bases of the junction unmatched. The germline V gene encodes CDR1 MNHEY and CDR2 SVGEGT. This CDR3 has 17 amino acids. The CDR3 nucleotides are TGTGCCAGCAGTTACTCCAGGGGACAGGGAAACACCGGGGAGCTGTTTTTT. It codes for CASSYSRGQGNTGELFF.

The chain couples TRBV10-2 to TRBJ1-5; TRBD1 matches 7 bases. The CDR3 runs to 17 residues. CDR1 WSHSY and CDR2 SAAADI come from the germline V gene. V lost 5 bases and J lost 0; bases outside the gene matches: 10. The CDR3 is CASSPTGLPYSNQPQHF. CDR3 bases: TGCGCCAGCAGTCCGACAGGGCTCCCTTATAGCAATCAGCCCCAGCATTTT.

The rearrangement uses TRBV6-1 and TRBJ2-1; possible D gene TRBD2, 6 bases. Germline CDR1 is MNHNS and CDR2 is SASEGT. CDR3 size: 15 residues. The V gene lost 2 bases and the J gene lost 7 bases, with 15 bases spanning the gap. Here the CDR3 reads CASSEMAIGGNEQFF. The DNA of the CDR3 is TGTGCCAGCAGTGAAATGGCGATCGGAGGGAATGAGCAGTTCTTC.

The chain recombines TRBV3-1 (or the pseudogene TRBV3-2) with TRBJ2-3; 9 positions match TRBD2. Per germline, CDR1 LGHDT and CDR2 YNNKEL (reference sequence). Trimming removed 0 bases from V and 6 bases from J; junction bases left unmatched: 7. The CDR3 is made up of 16 amino acids. The CDR3 sequence: CASSQEGGGAWDTQYF. The DNA of the CDR3 is TGTGCCAGCAGCCAAGAAGGCGGGGGGGCCTGGGATACGCAGTATTTT.

This clone was picked up one time. This chain connects TRBV9 to TRBJ2-5, with D possibly TRBD2 on 6 matching bases. The CDR3 sequence is 15 residues long. V was shortened by 0 bases and J by 5 bases, with 14 bases between the two germline ends. Germline CDR1 SGDLS, CDR2 YYNGEE. As DNA, the CDR3 is TGTGCCAGCAGCGTAGTAGGTGCTGGAGGGGAGACCCAGTACTTC. Translated: CASSVVGAGGETQYF.

The V call is TRBV5-1, the J call TRBJ2-5, with 12 positions matching TRBD2. V trimming: 3 bases; J trimming: 5 bases; junction bases outside the gene matches: 8. The germline V gene has CDR1 SGHRS and CDR2 YFSETQ. The CDR3 sequence is 16 residues long. The chain's CDR3 is CASSSVLAGGPETQYF. CDR3 DNA: TGCGCCAGCAGCTCCGTCCTAGCGGGAGGGCCTGAGACCCAGTACTTC.

The gene calls are TRBV20-1 and TRBJ1-1; 9 bases align to TRBD1. J lost 4 bases, V lost 3 bases, and 6 bases had no gene match. The CDR3 loop spans 14 amino acids. Germline CDR1 DFQATT, CDR2 SNEGSKA (reference sequence). The CDR3 reads CSASQPGQGTEAFF. CDR3 sequence (DNA): TGCAGTGCTAGTCAACCGGGACAGGGCACTGAAGCTTTCTTT.

This clone was observed once. The chain is built from TRBV7-2 and TRBJ1-1; no clear D gene. CDR1 SGHTA and CDR2 FQGNSA come from the germline V gene. With 2 bases removed from V and 2 bases from J, the gap between germline ends came to 6 bases. This CDR3 has 13 residues. In DNA form, the CDR3 reads TGTGCCAGCAGCTTAATCCCTAACACTGAAGCTTTCTTT. It codes for CASSLIPNTEAFF.

This chain joins TRBV5-1 and TRBJ2-1; D uncertain. Germline CDR1 reads SGHRS; CDR2 reads YFSETQ. The CDR3 length is 15 residues. V was clipped by 6 bases and J by 1 base, with 14 bases between them. The CDR3 DNA reads TGCGCCAGCACACCCGGGCTAGGGTCCTACAATGAGCAGTTCTTC. Amino acid sequence: CASTPGLGSYNEQFF.

The chain employs TRBV5-1 and TRBJ1-2; unclear D gene. The germline gives CDR1 SGHRS, CDR2 YFSETQ. The CDR3 is 13 residues long. V lost 4 bases and J lost 8, with 15 bases in between. In nucleotides, the CDR3 is TGCGCCAGCAGCCCCGGAGGGTCGGGCGGCTACACCTTC. This sequence encodes CASSPGGSGGYTF.

The chain joins TRBV24-1 to TRBJ2-1, with 11 bases that match TRBD2. Per the germline V gene, CDR1 is KGHDR and CDR2 is SFDVKD. This CDR3 has 16 amino acids. After removal of 4 bases from V and 7 bases from J, the junction contained 8 bases not matched to a gene. The DNA of the CDR3 is TGTGCCACCAGTGACCTACTAGCGGGGGCCGGGAATGAGCAGTTCTTC. Its protein is CATSDLLAGAGNEQFF.

The chain joins TRBV2 to TRBJ2-4; weak D call: TRBD2 (5 bases). This CDR3 has 18 residues. Trimming took 6 bases from V and 1 from J, leaving 22 bases between them. Germline V gives CDR1 SNHLY, CDR2 FYNNEI. The CDR3 nucleotides are TGTGCCAGCAGCCCCACCTCCGGCAGCGGCGTGGCCAAAAACATTCAGTACTTC. Translated, it gives CASSPTSGSGVAKNIQYF.

This sequence joins TRBV11-3 and TRBJ1-1; D is ambiguous. CDR1 is SGHNT and CDR2 is YENEEA in the germline V gene. Trimming stripped 5 bases from V and 1 base from J, with 8 bases between. This CDR3 region has 13 residues. As DNA, the CDR3 is TGTGCCAGCAGCGCCGGGAGGAACACTGAAGCTTTCTTT. Encoded protein: CASSAGRNTEAFF.

The genes are TRBV24-1 and TRBJ1-2; 9 positions match TRBD1. Germline CDR1 KGHDR, CDR2 SFDVKD. Trimming cost V 3 bases and J 3 bases; bases outside gene matches: 7. The CDR3 runs to 16 residues. The CDR3 is CATSDRRTGADYGYTF. DNA of the CDR3: TGTGCCACCAGTGATCGAAGGACAGGGGCTGACTATGGCTACACCTTC.

V is TRBV7-2 and J is TRBJ2-7, with TRBD2 matching over 10 bases. CDR1 SGHTA and CDR2 FQGNSA come from the germline V gene. The length of the CDR3 is 14 residues. After removal of 5 bases from V and 5 bases from J, the junction contained 6 bases not matched to a gene. CDR3 in amino acids: CASSTLAGENEQYF. The CDR3 DNA sequence: TGTGCCAGCAGCACCCTAGCGGGGGAAAACGAGCAGTACTTC.

The gene calls are TRBV6-5 and TRBJ2-1, with 7 bases matching TRBD2. Germline-derived CDR1 and CDR2 are MNHEY and SVGAGI. The ends lost 3 bases at V and 5 bases at J; junction bases unmatched: 7. CDR3 length: 15 amino acids. The CDR3 DNA sequence: TGTGCCAGCAGTTATGGAGGGCTAGCGGACAATGAGCAGTTCTTC. Translated, it gives CASSYGGLADNEQFF.

The CDR3 spells CASSAGTGLEKLFF. The DNA for the CDR3 is TGTGCCAGCAGCGCCGGGACAGGACTTGAAAAACTGTTTTTT. The rearrangement links TRBV9 to TRBJ1-4; 8 nucleotides match TRBD1. With 3 bases clipped from V and 7 bases from J, the junction kept 5 bases outside the gene matches. Germline-derived CDR1 and CDR2 are SGDLS and YYNGEE. This CDR3 is built from 14 residues.